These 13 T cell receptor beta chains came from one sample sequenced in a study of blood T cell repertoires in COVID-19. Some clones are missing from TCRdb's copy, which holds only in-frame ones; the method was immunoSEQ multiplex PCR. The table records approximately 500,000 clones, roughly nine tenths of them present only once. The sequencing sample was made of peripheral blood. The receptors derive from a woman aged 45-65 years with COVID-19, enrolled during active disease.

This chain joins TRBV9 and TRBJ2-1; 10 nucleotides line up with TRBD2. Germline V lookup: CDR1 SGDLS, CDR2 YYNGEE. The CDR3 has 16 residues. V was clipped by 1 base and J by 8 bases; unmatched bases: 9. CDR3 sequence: CASSVPTSGVGYEQFF. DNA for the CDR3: TGTGCCAGCAGCGTACCCACTAGCGGGGTGGGCTATGAGCAGTTCTTC.

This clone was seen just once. The CDR3 DNA sequence: TGTGCCTGGAGTTGGCAGAACACTGAAGCTTTCTTT. Its translation: CAWSWQNTEAFF. The chain uses TRBV30 and TRBJ1-1; D unclear. CDR3 length: 12 residues. The V gene lost 2 bases and the J gene lost 1 base, with 5 bases spanning the gap. Germline V gene sequence: CDR1 GTSNPN, CDR2 SVGIG (reference sequence).

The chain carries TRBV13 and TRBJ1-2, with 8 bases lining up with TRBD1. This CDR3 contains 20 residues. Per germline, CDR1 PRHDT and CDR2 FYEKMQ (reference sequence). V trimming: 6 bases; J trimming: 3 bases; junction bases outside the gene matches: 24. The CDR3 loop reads CASSRPQEPGGFSDYYGYTF. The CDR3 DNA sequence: TGTGCCAGCAGTCGTCCCCAGGAACCAGGGGGCTTTTCGGACTACTATGGCTACACCTTC.

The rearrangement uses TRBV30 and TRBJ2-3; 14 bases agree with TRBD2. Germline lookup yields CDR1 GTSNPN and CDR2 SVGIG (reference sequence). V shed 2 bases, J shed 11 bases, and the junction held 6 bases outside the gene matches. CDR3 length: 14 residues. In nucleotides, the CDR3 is TGTGCCTGGAGTCCCGGGACTAGCGGGGGCCAGCAGTATTTT. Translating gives CAWSPGTSGGQQYF.

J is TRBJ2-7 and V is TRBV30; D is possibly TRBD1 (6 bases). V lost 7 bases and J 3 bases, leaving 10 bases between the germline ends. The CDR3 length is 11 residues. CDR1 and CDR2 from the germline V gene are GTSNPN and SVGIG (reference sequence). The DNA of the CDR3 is TGTGCCTCAGGACAGCACTACGAGCAGTACTTC. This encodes CASGQHYEQYF.

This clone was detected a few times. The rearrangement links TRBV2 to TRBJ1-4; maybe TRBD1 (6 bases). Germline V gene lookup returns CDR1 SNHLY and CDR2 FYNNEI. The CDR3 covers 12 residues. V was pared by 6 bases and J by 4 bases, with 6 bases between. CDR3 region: CASSRGNEKLFF. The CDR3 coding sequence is TGTGCCAGCAGCAGGGGTAATGAAAAACTGTTTTTT.

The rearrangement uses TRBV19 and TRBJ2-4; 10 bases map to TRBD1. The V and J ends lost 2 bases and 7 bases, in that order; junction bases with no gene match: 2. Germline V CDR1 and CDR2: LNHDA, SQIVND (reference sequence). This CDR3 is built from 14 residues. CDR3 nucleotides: TGTGCCAGTAGTATAAAGACAGGGGGCAACATTCAGTACTTC. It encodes CASSIKTGGNIQYF.

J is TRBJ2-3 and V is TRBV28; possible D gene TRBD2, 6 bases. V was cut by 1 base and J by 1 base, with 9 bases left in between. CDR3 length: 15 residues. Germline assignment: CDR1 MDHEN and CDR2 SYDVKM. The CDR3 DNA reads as TGTGCCAGCAGTTTATCGTGGGGGGGCACAGATACGCAGTATTTT. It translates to CASSLSWGGTDTQYF. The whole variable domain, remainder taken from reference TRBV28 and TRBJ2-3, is DVKVTQSSRYLVKRTGEKVFLECVQDMDHENMFWYRQDPGLGLRLIYFSYDVKMKEKGDIPEGYSVSREKKERFSLILESASTNQTSMYLCASSLSWGGTDTQYFGPGTRLTVL.

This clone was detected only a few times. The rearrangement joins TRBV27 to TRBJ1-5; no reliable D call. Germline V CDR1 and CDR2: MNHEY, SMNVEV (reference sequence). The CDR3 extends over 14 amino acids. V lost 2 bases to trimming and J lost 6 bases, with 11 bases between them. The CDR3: CASSLIKDTQPQHF. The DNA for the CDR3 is TGTGCCAGCAGTTTAATAAAAGACACTCAGCCCCAGCATTTT.

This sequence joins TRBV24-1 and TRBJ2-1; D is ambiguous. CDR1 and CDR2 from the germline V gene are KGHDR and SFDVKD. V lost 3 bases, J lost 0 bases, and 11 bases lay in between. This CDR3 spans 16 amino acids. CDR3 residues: CATSDGLAVSYNEQFF. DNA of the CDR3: TGTGCCACCAGTGATGGCCTGGCAGTCTCCTACAATGAGCAGTTCTTC.

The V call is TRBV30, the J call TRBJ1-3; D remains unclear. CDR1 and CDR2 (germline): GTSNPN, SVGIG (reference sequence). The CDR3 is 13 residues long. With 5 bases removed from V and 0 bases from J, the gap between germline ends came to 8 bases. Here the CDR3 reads CAWDSGSGNTIYF. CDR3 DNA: TGTGCCTGGGACTCGGGCTCTGGAAACACCATATATTTT.

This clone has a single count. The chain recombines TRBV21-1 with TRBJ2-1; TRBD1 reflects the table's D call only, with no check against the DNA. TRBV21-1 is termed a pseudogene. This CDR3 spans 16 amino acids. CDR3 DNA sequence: TGTGCCAGCAGCAAGAAAGGGGCAGGGGAGAAAAATGAGCAGTTCTTC. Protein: CASSKKGAGEKNEQFF.

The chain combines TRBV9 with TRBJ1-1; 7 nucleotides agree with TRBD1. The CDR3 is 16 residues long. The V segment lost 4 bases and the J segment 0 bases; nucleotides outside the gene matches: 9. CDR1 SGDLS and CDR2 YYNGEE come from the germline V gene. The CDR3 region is CASSPTVGQLNTEAFF. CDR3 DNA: TGTGCCAGCAGCCCGACAGTGGGACAGCTGAACACTGAAGCTTTCTTT. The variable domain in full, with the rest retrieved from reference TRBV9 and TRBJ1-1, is DSGVTQTPKHLITATGQRVTLRCSPRSGDLSVYWYQQSLDQGLQFLIQYYNGEERAKGNILERFSAQQFPDLHSELNLSSLELGDSALYFCASSPTVGQLNTEAFFGQGTRLTVV.